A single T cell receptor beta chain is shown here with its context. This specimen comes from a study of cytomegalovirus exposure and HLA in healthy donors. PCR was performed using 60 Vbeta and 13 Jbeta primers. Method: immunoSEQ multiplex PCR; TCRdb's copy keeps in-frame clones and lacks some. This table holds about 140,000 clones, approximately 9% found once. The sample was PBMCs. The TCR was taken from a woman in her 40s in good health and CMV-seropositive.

CDR3: CASSSDRDNEQFF. CDR3 sequence (DNA): TGTGCCAGCAGCTCGGACAGGGACAATGAGCAGTTCTTC. The J gene is TRBJ2-1, the V gene TRBV11-3; 8 positions match TRBD1. Germline V lookup: CDR1 SGHNT, CDR2 YENEEA. The CDR3 runs to 13 residues. V shed 4 bases and J 5 bases; nucleotides not matched to a gene: 1. The variable domain in full, with the rest retrieved from reference TRBV11-3 and TRBJ2-1, is EAGVVQSPRYKIIEKKQPVAFWCNPISGHNTLYWYLQNLGQGPELLIRYENEEAVDDSQLPKDRFSAERLKGVDSTLKIQPAELGDSAVYLCASSSDRDNEQFFGPGTRLTVL.